This record looks at one TCR beta chain sequence and its context. Its cognate antigen is unknown. The data derive from a study of PD-1 blockade in classical Hodgkin lymphoma. Here immunoSEQ multiplex PCR was the method, and the copy in TCRdb shows in-frame clones only, minus some. The profile shows approximately 100,000 clones, 75% to 85% of them singletons. V was pared by 0 bases and J by 4 bases, with 5 bases between. Germline values: CDR1 SGHKS, CDR2 YYEKEE (reference sequence). This CDR3 region has 12 residues. General study findings and limits: No one has yet defined what causes the repertoire differences, which may be disease activity or prior therapy.

Specified time point: cycle 4 day 1 (C4D1), after 6 weeks of nivolumab. The patients all showed relapse after autologous stem cell transplantation, while their brentuximab vedotin exposure varied. V is TRBV5-5 and J is TRBJ2-7, with D unresolved. This specimen was peripheral blood mononuclear cells (PBMCs), taken before the fourth cycle of nivolumab. This sequence was found in a human donor with classical Hodgkin lymphoma. Here the CDR3 DNA reads TGTGCCAGCAGCTTGGGGGTTTACGAGCAGTACTTC. It is translated as CASSLGVYEQYF.